One and the same sample provided the 28 T cell receptor beta chains below, sequenced in a study of cytomegalovirus exposure and HLA in healthy donors. A multiplex PCR was run with 60 Vbeta primers and 13 Jbeta primers. The method was immunoSEQ multiplex PCR; TCRdb's version includes in-frame clones alone and lacks a portion of them. Here the sample spans 150,000 to 200,000 clones, approximately 81% being singletons. The sequenced sample consisted of PBMCs. These TCRs come from a woman younger than 30 in good health and CMV-seropositive.

This chain joins TRBV5-6 and TRBJ2-1, with 8 bases matching TRBD2. The germline CDR1 and CDR2 sequences are SGHDT and YYEEEE. V lost 1 base, J lost 9 bases, and 6 bases stayed unmatched. This CDR3 region has 14 residues. CDR3 amino acids: CASSLRLAGSEQFF. As DNA, the CDR3 is TGTGCCAGCAGCTTGAGGCTAGCGGGCAGTGAGCAGTTCTTC. Variable domain in full (rest from reference TRBV5-6 and TRBJ2-1): DAGVTQSPTHLIKTRGQQVTLRCSPKSGHDTVSWYQQALGQGPQFIFQYYEEEERQRGNFPDRFSGHQFPNYSSELNVNALLLGDSALYLCASSLRLAGSEQFFGPGTRLTVL.

The rearrangement links TRBV6-5 to TRBJ1-1; possible D gene TRBD1, 5 bases. Germline V gene data show CDR1 as MNHEY and CDR2 as SVGAGI. This CDR3 has 14 amino acids. V shed 0 bases and J shed 4 bases, with 9 bases lying between them. This CDR3 reads CASSYSPGGTEAFF. CDR3 coding DNA: TGTGCCAGCAGTTACTCACCCGGGGGCACTGAAGCTTTCTTT.

The chain uses TRBV2 and TRBJ1-1; 9 positions agree with TRBD1. The CDR3 is made up of 14 amino acids. CDR1 SNHLY and CDR2 FYNNEI come from the germline V gene. Trimming took 8 bases from V and 4 from J; bases not matched to a gene: 8. CDR3 bases: TGTGCCAGCGTGGTCCCGACAGGGGGCACTGAAGCTTTCTTT. It translates to CASVVPTGGTEAFF.

The J gene is TRBJ2-2, the V gene TRBV7-6; 9 bases align to TRBD2. This CDR3 has 16 amino acids. Germline lookup yields CDR1 SGHVS and CDR2 FNYEAQ. The trim removed 5 bases at V and 5 bases at J, leaving 9 bases unmatched. CDR3 loop: CASSLGPSGETGELFF. The DNA of the CDR3 is TGTGCCAGCAGCCTAGGGCCTAGCGGGGAAACCGGGGAGCTGTTTTTT. Looking up the rest from reference TRBV7-6 and TRBJ2-2 gives the full variable domain: GAGVSQSPRYKVTKRGQDVALRCDPISGHVSLYWYRQALGQGPEFLTYFNYEAQQDKSGLPNDRFSAERPEGSISTLTIQRTEQRDSAMYRCASSLGPSGETGELFFGEGSRLTVL.

The chain combines TRBV11-2 with TRBJ1-3; D might be TRBD1 (6 bases). Germline V lookup: CDR1 SGHAT, CDR2 FQNNGV. CDR3 length: 13 residues. The V and J ends lost 5 bases and 10 bases respectively, with 15 bases between them. CDR3 residues: CASSRHRVETIYF. The CDR3 DNA reads TGTGCCAGCAGCAGACACAGGGTGGAAACCATATATTTT.

This clone has only one observation. The rearrangement links TRBV30 to TRBJ1-5, with 10 bases identical to TRBD1. The CDR3 covers 17 residues. V trimming: 3 bases; J trimming: 4 bases; junction bases outside the gene matches: 12. The germline gives CDR1 GTSNPN, CDR2 SVGIG (reference sequence). The chain's CDR3 is CAWSRGDRGSRNQPQHF. CDR3 DNA: TGTGCCTGGAGCAGAGGGGACAGGGGCTCAAGGAATCAGCCCCAGCATTTT.

The chain couples TRBV11-1 to TRBJ2-3; TRBD1 might be the D (6 bases). Per germline, CDR1 SGHAT and CDR2 FQDESV (reference sequence). The ends were cut back, 5 bases at V and 2 bases at J, with 14 bases in the middle. The length of the CDR3 is 15 residues. CDR3 coding DNA: TGTGCCAGCAGCAAAAACAGGGCCCCCACAGATACGCAGTATTTT. Protein sequence: CASSKNRAPTDTQYF.

The chain combines TRBV27 with TRBJ1-1; D is undetermined. The CDR3 totals 15 residues. The germline V gene encodes CDR1 MNHEY and CDR2 SMNVEV (reference sequence). With 2 bases removed from V and 0 bases from J, the gap between germline ends came to 10 bases. CDR3 protein: CASSLRWALNTEAFF. Here the CDR3 DNA reads TGTGCCAGCAGTTTAAGATGGGCGTTGAACACTGAAGCTTTCTTT.

The chain links TRBV11-1 to TRBJ1-1; D possibly corresponds to TRBD1 (6 bases). Germline-derived CDR1 and CDR2 are SGHAT and FQDESV (reference sequence). This CDR3 has 15 residues. V dropped 5 bases and J dropped 5 bases, with 18 bases sitting between them. The DNA for the CDR3 is TGTGCCAGCAGCCGATTGGGCATACAGGGAACTGAAGCTTTCTTT. Encoded protein: CASSRLGIQGTEAFF.

V gene TRBV11-3 combines with J gene TRBJ2-6; D is unclear. V shed 1 base and J shed 0 bases, with 4 bases lying between them. The CDR3 is 15 residues long. Germline V CDR1 and CDR2: SGHNT, YENEEA. CDR3 protein: CASSLGDSGANVLTF. For the CDR3, the DNA is TGTGCCAGCAGCTTAGGAGACTCTGGGGCCAACGTCCTGACTTTC.

The rearrangement links TRBV5-4 to TRBJ2-7; D possibly corresponds to TRBD1 (6 bases). There are 12 residues in the CDR3. Germline assignment: CDR1 SGHNT and CDR2 YYREEE (reference sequence). The CDR3 protein is CASSFEGVREDV. The CDR3 bases are TGTGCCAGCAGCTTTGAGGGGGTAAGAGAGGACGTC.

The chain uses TRBV5-6 and TRBJ2-3; weak D call: TRBD1 (6 bases). The V gene's germline CDR1 is SGHDT and CDR2 YYEEEE. Trimming pared 3 bases from V and 8 bases from J, leaving 10 bases between. The CDR3 spans 12 residues. The CDR3 nucleotides read TGTGCCAGCAGCTCCGGGACACTTACGCAGTATTTT. It yields the protein CASSSGTLTQYF. Looking up the rest from reference TRBV5-6 and TRBJ2-3 gives the full variable domain: DAGVTQSPTHLIKTRGQQVTLRCSPKSGHDTVSWYQQALGQGPQFIFQYYEEEERQRGNFPDRFSGHQFPNYSSELNVNALLLGDSALYLCASSSGTLTQYFGPGTRLTVL.

V is TRBV2 and J is TRBJ2-7, with 7 positions matching TRBD1. The CDR3 runs to 14 residues. CDR1 and CDR2 from the germline V gene are SNHLY and FYNNEI. V gave up 6 bases and J gave up 0 bases; unmatched junction bases: 5. CDR3: CASRGTDPSYEQYF. The CDR3 bases are TGTGCCAGCAGAGGGACAGATCCCTCCTACGAGCAGTACTTC.

The count of this clone is one. This chain joins TRBV7-3 and TRBJ2-1; weak D call: TRBD1 (5 bases). V was pared by 3 bases and J by 8 bases, with 11 bases between. CDR1 and CDR2 from the germline V gene are SGHTA and FQGTGA. This CDR3 spans 13 amino acids. The CDR3 here is CASSFLGRDEQFF. The CDR3 bases are TGTGCCAGCAGCTTTCTGGGGCGCGATGAGCAGTTCTTC.

V usage is TRBV7-2 and J usage is TRBJ2-5, with 7 bases matching TRBD2. Per the germline V gene, CDR1 is SGHTA and CDR2 is FQGNSA. The CDR3 is 14 amino acids. J gave up 5 bases and V 4 bases, and 7 bases lay outside the gene matches. The CDR3 region has the DNA TGTGCCAGCAGCTCCGGGACTACATTCGAGACCCAGTACTTC. Translating it yields CASSSGTTFETQYF. The full variable domain, with the rest looked up from reference TRBV7-2 and TRBJ2-5, is GAGVSQSPSNKVTEKGKDVELRCDPISGHTALYWYRQSLGQGLEFLIYFQGNSAPDKSGLPSDRFSAERTGGSVSTLTIQRTQQEDSAVYLCASSSGTTFETQYFGPGTRLLVL.

The gene calls are TRBV11-1 and TRBJ1-1; TRBD1 agrees at 7 bases. This CDR3 has 15 residues. Trimming took 3 bases from V and 4 from J; bases not matched to a gene: 8. From germline, CDR1 is SGHAT and CDR2 FQDESV (reference sequence). CDR3 sequence reads: CASSFPSGGSTEAFF. The CDR3 bases are TGTGCCAGCAGCTTTCCTTCAGGGGGAAGCACTGAAGCTTTCTTT.

Only one count was recorded for this clone. The chain joins TRBV2 to TRBJ1-4; tentatively, D is TRBD1 (5 bases). V dropped 0 bases and J dropped 4 bases, with 12 bases sitting between them. Germline loops: CDR1 SNHLY, CDR2 FYNNEI. CDR3 size: 16 residues. CDR3 region: CASSEASGGFNEKLFF. The CDR3 DNA reads as TGTGCCAGCAGTGAAGCCTCCGGGGGGTTTAATGAAAAACTGTTTTTT.

The V and J genes are TRBV4-1 and TRBJ2-5, with D possibly matching TRBD2 (6 bases). Germline V gene sequence: CDR1 MGHRA, CDR2 YSYEKL. V was trimmed by 1 base and J by 3 bases, leaving 12 bases between them. This CDR3 comprises 15 residues. The DNA of the CDR3 is TGCGCCAGCAGCCAAGGATCTAGCGTAGAAGAGACCCAGTACTTC. Amino acid sequence: CASSQGSSVEETQYF.

This chain connects TRBV6-5 to TRBJ1-5; unclear D gene. The CDR3 is made up of 12 amino acids. CDR1 MNHEY and CDR2 SVGAGI come from the germline V gene. Between the trimmed V and J ends, which lost 5 bases and 5 bases, there was a span of 7 bases. DNA of the CDR3: TGTGCCAGCAGTGAGGCACATCAGCCCCAGCATTTT. This encodes CASSEAHQPQHF.

The chain recombines TRBV25-1 with TRBJ2-3; D gene unclear. Per germline, CDR1 MGHDK and CDR2 SYGVNS. This CDR3 has 12 amino acids. The V end was cut by 8 bases, the J end by 2 bases, with 8 bases between. The CDR3 reads CASVSPTDTQYF. CDR3 nucleotides: TGTGCCAGCGTCAGTCCCACAGATACGCAGTATTTT. Full variable domain (remainder filled in from reference TRBV25-1 and TRBJ2-3): EADIYQTPRYLVIGTGKKITLECSQTMGHDKMYWYQQDPGMELHLIHYSYGVNSTEKGDLSSESTVSRIRTEHFPLTLESARPSHTSQYLCASVSPTDTQYFGPGTRLTVL.

The J gene is TRBJ2-7, the V gene TRBV11-2; D possibly uses TRBD1 or TRBD2 (5 bases each). Looked up from germline, CDR1 is SGHAT and CDR2 is FQNNGV. V dropped 5 bases and J dropped 7 bases, with 9 bases sitting between them. The CDR3 length is 11 residues. The CDR3 DNA reads TGTGCCAGCAGCGCATGGGGGGAGCAGTACGTC. It specifies CASSAWGEQYV.

This rearrangement joins TRBV19 to TRBJ2-3; D not resolved. The V gene's germline CDR1 is LNHDA and CDR2 SQIVND (reference sequence). The CDR3 covers 13 residues. The V end was cut by 10 bases, the J end by 1 base, with 12 bases between. In DNA, the CDR3 is TGTGCCATTAGACCAACGGGCACAGATACGCAGTATTTT. Protein: CAIRPTGTDTQYF.

In DNA form, the CDR3 reads TGTGCCAGCACCCCTCTAGCGGGGGCCCCCTACGAGCAGTACTTC. It is translated as CASTPLAGAPYEQYF. The V call is TRBV28, the J call TRBJ2-7; 10 nucleotides align to TRBD2. V shed 7 bases and J 2 bases; nucleotides not matched to a gene: 8. Germline-derived CDR1 and CDR2 are MDHEN and SYDVKM. This CDR3 contains 15 residues.

The genes are TRBV2 and TRBJ2-5, with TRBD2 identical over 7 bases. The V segment lost 5 bases and the J segment 5 bases; nucleotides outside the gene matches: 8. The CDR3 is 14 amino acids. Germline-derived CDR1 and CDR2 are SNHLY and FYNNEI. Here the CDR3 DNA reads TGTGCCAGCAGTTCCCGACTAGCACACGAGACCCAGTACTTC. Translating gives CASSSRLAHETQYF.

The chain joins TRBV7-2 to TRBJ1-2, with no clear D. Trimming took 6 bases from V and 4 from J, leaving 15 bases between them. The V gene's germline CDR1 is SGHTA and CDR2 FQGNSA. The length of the CDR3 is 14 residues. DNA for the CDR3: TGTGCCAGCAGTTTTTCTCACAGCTCCTATGGCTACACCTTC. This codes for CASSFSHSSYGYTF.

The J gene is TRBJ2-1, the V gene TRBV19; D is ambiguous. Between the trimmed V and J ends, which lost 2 bases and 0 bases, there was a span of 8 bases. Germline V gives CDR1 LNHDA, CDR2 SQIVND (reference sequence). This CDR3 is built from 15 residues. The CDR3: CASSIPGSSYNEQFF. The DNA of the CDR3 is TGTGCCAGTAGTATACCGGGTAGCTCCTACAATGAGCAGTTCTTC.

This clone was seen a single time. V and J are TRBV28 and TRBJ1-4, with D maybe TRBD1 (6 bases). CDR1 is MDHEN and CDR2 is SYDVKM in the germline V gene. The CDR3 contains 15 residues. Trimming took off 8 bases at V and 4 bases at J, with 17 bases between the two ends. The CDR3 loop is CASGSLGRGNEKLFF. The CDR3, as DNA: TGTGCCAGCGGGTCGTTAGGCAGGGGTAATGAAAAACTGTTTTTT.

V is TRBV9 and J is TRBJ1-1; D is undetermined. Trimming took off 3 bases at V and 1 base at J, with 4 bases between the two ends. Germline V gene sequence: CDR1 SGDLS, CDR2 YYNGEE. CDR3 length equals 12 residues. The CDR3 loop is CASSDQNTEAFF. CDR3 sequence (DNA): TGTGCCAGCAGCGATCAGAACACTGAAGCTTTCTTT.